This T cell receptor beta chain originates from a study of CD8 T cells in ankylosing spondylitis. Germline lookup yields CDR1 SGDLS and CDR2 YYNGEE. V lost 4 bases, J lost 3 bases, and 9 bases lay in between. The CDR3 is 13 amino acids. In the case of this clonotype: Its antigen is unknown.

Study observations and caveats: It appeared that ankylosing spondylitis blood was characterized by a TCR beta motif of seven or eight highly homologous variants. Clones linked with disease were CD8+ and fairly uncommon in the peripheral blood.

Construction of TCR beta libraries was performed using quantitative 5'-RACE with molecular barcodes. In TCRdb, the 5' RACE reads were re-called with MiXCR into one record per CDR3 protein. This table has approximately 290,000 distinct CDR3 sequences, under 25% appearing once. The receptor was isolated from a female donor with ankylosing spondylitis or in good health (not recorded which). The rearrangement uses TRBV9 and TRBJ2-3; no clear D gene. The sample consisted of blood, either unsorted or a sorted T cell fraction (not recorded which). CDR3 DNA: TGTGCCAGCAGCCTAGAGGCGACAGATACGCAGTATTTT. Translation: CASSLEATDTQYF. The full variable domain, in which reference TRBV9 and TRBJ2-3 provide the parts outside the CDR3, is DSGVTQTPKHLITATGQRVTLRCSPRSGDLSVYWYQQSLDQGLQFLIQYYNGEERAKGNILERFSAQQFPDLHSELNLSSLELGDSALYFCASSLEATDTQYFGPGTRLTVL.